This TCR beta chain was found in a study of CD8 T cells in ankylosing spondylitis. Study-wide results and caveats: Some of these motif variants have turned up before, in reports on reactive arthritis synovial fluid and blood. Disease-linked clones bore a CD8+ phenotype and were relatively rare in peripheral blood.

Worth noting for this clonotype: Its cognate antigen is unknown.

V was clipped by 1 base and J by 5 bases, with 18 bases between them. The germline CDR1 and CDR2 sequences are DFQATT and SNEGSKA (reference sequence). This CDR3 region has 16 residues. Quantitative barcoded 5'-RACE was used to prepare TCR beta libraries. TCRdb re-called the 5' RACE reads through MiXCR, storing one row per CDR3 protein. The data hold around 250,000 distinct CDR3 sequences, with under 35% observed a single time. The gene calls are TRBV20-1 and TRBJ2-1; D is unresolved. The TCR sequence derives from a male donor with ankylosing spondylitis or in good health (not recorded which). Sequencing was done on a sample of blood, either unsorted or a sorted T cell fraction (not recorded which). DNA for the CDR3: TGCAGTGCTAGAGGCCTCAGCGTGGGGTGGGACAATGAGCAGTTCTTC. Protein sequence: CSARGLSVGWDNEQFF.